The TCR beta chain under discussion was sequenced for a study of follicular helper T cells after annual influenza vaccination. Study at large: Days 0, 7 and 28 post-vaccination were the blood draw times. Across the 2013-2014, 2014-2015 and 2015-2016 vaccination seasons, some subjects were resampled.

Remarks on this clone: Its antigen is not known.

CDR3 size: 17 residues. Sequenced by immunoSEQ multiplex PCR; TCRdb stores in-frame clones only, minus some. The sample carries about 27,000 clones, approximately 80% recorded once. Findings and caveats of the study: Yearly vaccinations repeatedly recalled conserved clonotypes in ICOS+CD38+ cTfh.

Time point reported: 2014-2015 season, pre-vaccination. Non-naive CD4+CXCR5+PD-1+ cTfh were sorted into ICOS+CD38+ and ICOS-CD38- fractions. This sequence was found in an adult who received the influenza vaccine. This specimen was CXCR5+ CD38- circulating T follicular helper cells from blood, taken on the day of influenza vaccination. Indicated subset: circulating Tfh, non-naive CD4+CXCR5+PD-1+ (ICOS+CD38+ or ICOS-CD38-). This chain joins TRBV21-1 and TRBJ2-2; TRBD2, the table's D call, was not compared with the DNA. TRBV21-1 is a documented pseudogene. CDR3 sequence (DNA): TGTGCCAGCAGCCCAAGGGGGAGTGCGGGGGACACCGGGGAGCTGTTTTTT. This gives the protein CASSPRGSAGDTGELFF.